This is a list of T cell receptor beta chains from one sample in a study of molecular identifiers for immune sequencing clone quantification. One entry per CDR3 protein results from TCRdb running MiXCR on the PCR reads. Of about half a million distinct CDR3 sequences listed, about a quarter are singletons. The sequenced sample was naive CD8+ T cells from blood, with Jurkat cell RNA spiked in. The receptors stem from a human donor in good health. Some libraries in this study had Jurkat cell RNA spiked in. Both conserved end residues are part of each CDR3. The D gene is left open where the match is weak. Clone size is shown for a subset of rows, as once, few, many or a class of expanded clone.

j_call: TRBJ2-7
v_call: TRBV11-2
d_call: TRBD1
clone_size: NA
cdr3_aa: CASSSFGTGVGYEQYF
cdr3_nt: TGTGCCAGCAGCTCCTTCGGGACAGGGGTTGGGTACGAGCAGTACTTC

j_call: TRBJ2-7
v_call: TRBV12-3/TRBV12-4
d_call: TRBD1
clone_size: few
cdr3_aa: CASSTDLGTGSYEQYF
cdr3_nt: TGTGCCAGCAGTACTGATCTCGGGACAGGGTCCTACGAGCAGTACTTC

j_call: TRBJ1-4
v_call: TRBV4-1
d_call: TRBD1
clone_size: NA
cdr3_aa: CASSPLGQEINEKLFF
cdr3_nt: TGCGCCAGCAGCCCCCTAGGACAGGAGATTAATGAAAAACTGTTTTTT

j_call: TRBJ2-7
v_call: TRBV20-1
d_call: TRBD1
clone_size: NA
cdr3_aa: CSARTGGHYEQYF
cdr3_nt: TGCAGTGCTAGGACAGGGGGACACTACGAGCAGTACTTC

j_call: TRBJ2-2
v_call: TRBV7-9
d_call: NA
clone_size: NA
cdr3_aa: CASSLPTTGANTGELFF
cdr3_nt: TGTGCCAGCAGCTTGCCAACGACAGGAGCGAACACCGGGGAGCTGTTTTTT

j_call: TRBJ1-1
v_call: TRBV4-2
d_call: NA
clone_size: many
cdr3_aa: CASSPYINTEAFF
cdr3_nt: TGTGCCAGCAGCCCCTACATCAACACTGAAGCTTTCTTT

j_call: TRBJ2-2
v_call: TRBV12-3/TRBV12-4
d_call: NA
clone_size: NA
cdr3_aa: CASSLAQAHGELFF
cdr3_nt: TGTGCCAGCAGTTTAGCGCAGGCGCACGGGGAGCTGTTTTTT

j_call: TRBJ1-3
v_call: TRBV2
d_call: NA
clone_size: few
cdr3_aa: CASRGVLSGNTIYF
cdr3_nt: TGTGCCAGCAGAGGGGTGCTCTCTGGAAACACCATATATTTT

j_call: TRBJ2-5
v_call: TRBV7-9
d_call: NA
clone_size: NA
cdr3_aa: CASSLSVETQYF
cdr3_nt: TGTGCCAGCAGCTTAAGTGTGGAGACCCAGTACTTC

j_call: TRBJ2-7
v_call: TRBV27
d_call: NA
clone_size: NA
cdr3_aa: CASCPAGSSYAQYF
cdr3_nt: TGTGCCAGCTGTCCGGCGGGGAGCTCCTACGCGCAGTACTTC

j_call: TRBJ2-5
v_call: TRBV15
d_call: NA
clone_size: NA
cdr3_aa: CATSRDRNTGLQEPQYF
cdr3_nt: TGTGCCACCAGCAGAGATCGGAATACGGGCCTCCAAGAGCCCCAGTACTTC

j_call: TRBJ1-6
v_call: TRBV19
d_call: NA
clone_size: many
cdr3_aa: CASSLGSNSPLHF
cdr3_nt: TGTGCCAGTAGTCTCGGGTCTAATTCACCCCTCCACTTT

j_call: TRBJ2-1
v_call: TRBV14
d_call: NA
clone_size: NA
cdr3_aa: CASSQGGLHNEQFF
cdr3_nt: TGTGCCAGCAGCCAAGGAGGACTCCACAATGAGCAGTTCTTC

j_call: TRBJ2-7
v_call: TRBV4-3
d_call: NA
clone_size: few
cdr3_aa: CASSQVWNKAYEQYF
cdr3_nt: TGCGCCAGCAGCCAAGTTTGGAACAAGGCCTACGAGCAGTACTTC

j_call: TRBJ1-1
v_call: TRBV5-5
d_call: NA
clone_size: many
cdr3_aa: CASSLGYHNPEAFF
cdr3_nt: TGTGCCAGCAGCTTGGGATACCACAACCCTGAAGCTTTCTTT

j_call: TRBJ2-3
v_call: TRBV12-3/TRBV12-4
d_call: TRBD2
clone_size: few
cdr3_aa: CASSLGAAGGRDTQYF
cdr3_nt: TGTGCCAGCAGTTTAGGAGCAGCGGGAGGGCGAGATACGCAGTATTTT

j_call: TRBJ2-5
v_call: TRBV20-1
d_call: NA
clone_size: NA
cdr3_aa: CSAIDLGVPRGTQYF
cdr3_nt: TGCAGTGCTATAGATCTCGGAGTTCCGAGGGGGACCCAGTACTTC

j_call: TRBJ2-3
v_call: TRBV6-2/TRBV6-3
d_call: TRBD1
clone_size: NA
cdr3_aa: CASSYPIQGVFVTDTQYF
cdr3_nt: TGTGCCAGCAGTTACCCCATACAGGGGGTATTTGTCACAGATACGCAGTATTTT

j_call: TRBJ1-1
v_call: TRBV12-5
d_call: TRBD1
clone_size: many
cdr3_aa: CASGRWVAGGLSTEAFF
cdr3_nt: TGTGCTAGTGGCCGCTGGGTAGCAGGGGGCTTGAGCACTGAAGCTTTCTTT

j_call: TRBJ2-1
v_call: TRBV6-5
d_call: NA
clone_size: NA
cdr3_aa: CASRPPDYNEQFF
cdr3_nt: TGTGCCAGCAGGCCTCCGGACTACAATGAGCAGTTCTTC

j_call: TRBJ2-5
v_call: TRBV27
d_call: NA
clone_size: NA
cdr3_aa: CASSLSWDQETQYF
cdr3_nt: TGTGCCAGCAGTTTATCATGGGACCAAGAGACCCAGTACTTC

j_call: TRBJ2-3
v_call: TRBV30
d_call: TRBD2
clone_size: many
cdr3_aa: CARGAGGFTDTQYF
cdr3_nt: TGTGCCCGTGGCGCGGGGGGGTTCACAGATACGCAGTATTTT

j_call: TRBJ2-3
v_call: TRBV19
d_call: TRBD2
clone_size: NA
cdr3_aa: CASSSSPSGRDTDTQYF
cdr3_nt: TGTGCCAGTAGTTCCTCCCCCAGCGGGAGAGACACAGATACGCAGTATTTT

j_call: TRBJ2-2
v_call: TRBV6-2/TRBV6-3
d_call: NA
clone_size: NA
cdr3_aa: CASSLVLSELFF
cdr3_nt: TGTGCCAGCAGTTTAGTCCTCTCGGAGCTGTTTTTT

j_call: TRBJ2-7
v_call: TRBV13
d_call: TRBD2
clone_size: NA
cdr3_aa: CASSSGLAGFGHEQYF
cdr3_nt: TGTGCCAGCAGCTCCGGACTAGCGGGGTTCGGGCACGAGCAGTACTTC

j_call: TRBJ2-5
v_call: TRBV27
d_call: TRBD2
clone_size: few
cdr3_aa: CASSLSTASGGKETQYF
cdr3_nt: TGTGCCAGCAGTTTATCGACGGCTAGCGGGGGAAAAGAGACCCAGTACTTC

j_call: TRBJ2-5
v_call: TRBV6-2/TRBV6-3
d_call: NA
clone_size: few
cdr3_aa: CASSRGTFRTQYF
cdr3_nt: TGTGCCAGCAGCCGCGGGACCTTTAGGACCCAGTACTTC

j_call: TRBJ2-1
v_call: TRBV28
d_call: NA
clone_size: NA
cdr3_aa: CASSLLARAINEQFF
cdr3_nt: TGTGCCAGCAGTTTACTAGCGCGAGCGATCAATGAGCAGTTCTTC

j_call: TRBJ1-2
v_call: TRBV6-6
d_call: NA
clone_size: NA
cdr3_aa: CASSYGGASGYTF
cdr3_nt: TGTGCCAGCAGTTACGGGGGGGCGTCGGGCTACACCTTC

j_call: TRBJ2-3
v_call: TRBV12-3/TRBV12-4
d_call: TRBD2
clone_size: few
cdr3_aa: CASSLLAGVDTDTQYF
cdr3_nt: TGTGCCAGCAGTCTCTTAGCGGGAGTGGACACAGATACGCAGTATTTT

j_call: TRBJ2-7
v_call: TRBV5-1
d_call: NA
clone_size: many
cdr3_aa: CASSLDGRVGPGQYPYEQYF
cdr3_nt: TGCGCCAGCAGCTTGGATGGTCGAGTGGGGCCCGGACAGTACCCCTACGAGCAGTACTTC

j_call: TRBJ2-7
v_call: TRBV30
d_call: TRBD1
clone_size: NA
cdr3_aa: CAWSGFGTGGYEQYF
cdr3_nt: TGTGCCTGGAGTGGTTTCGGGACAGGGGGCTACGAGCAGTACTTC

j_call: TRBJ2-7
v_call: TRBV28
d_call: NA
clone_size: many
cdr3_aa: CASRKVRYGYEQYF
cdr3_nt: TGTGCCAGCAGAAAAGTCCGGTACGGCTACGAGCAGTACTTC

j_call: TRBJ2-3
v_call: TRBV5-3
d_call: NA
clone_size: NA
cdr3_aa: CASSLAIGGADTQCF
cdr3_nt: TGTGCCAGCAGCTTGGCGATAGGGGGGGCAGATACGCAGTGTTTT

j_call: TRBJ1-6
v_call: TRBV4-1
d_call: NA
clone_size: many
cdr3_aa: CASSQVQNNSPLHF
cdr3_nt: TGCGCCAGCAGCCAAGTTCAGAACAATTCACCCCTCCACTTT

j_call: TRBJ2-1
v_call: TRBV29-1
d_call: NA
clone_size: many
cdr3_aa: CSVYSVEQFF
cdr3_nt: TGCAGCGTTTATAGCGTTGAGCAGTTCTTC

j_call: TRBJ2-3
v_call: TRBV9
d_call: TRBD2
clone_size: NA
cdr3_aa: CASSVGLAGTTATQYF
cdr3_nt: TGTGCCAGCAGCGTAGGGCTAGCGGGCACCACAGCTACGCAGTATTTT

j_call: TRBJ1-1
v_call: TRBV27
d_call: NA
clone_size: NA
cdr3_aa: CASSWTRDLGSSGEAFF
cdr3_nt: TGTGCCAGCAGTTGGACCCGGGACTTGGGAAGCTCGGGTGAAGCTTTCTTT

j_call: TRBJ1-3
v_call: TRBV20-1
d_call: NA
clone_size: few
cdr3_aa: CSARDTDRGNTIYF
cdr3_nt: TGCAGTGCTAGAGACACAGACCGTGGAAACACCATATATTTT

j_call: TRBJ2-1
v_call: TRBV24-1
d_call: TRBD2
clone_size: few
cdr3_aa: CATSSERGLYNEQFF
cdr3_nt: TGTGCCACCAGTTCGGAGCGGGGCCTATACAATGAGCAGTTCTTC

j_call: TRBJ2-5
v_call: TRBV5-8
d_call: TRBD1
clone_size: few
cdr3_aa: CASSLGTGSGETQYF
cdr3_nt: TGTGCCAGCAGCTTGGGGACAGGGTCTGGGGAGACCCAGTACTTC

j_call: TRBJ1-2
v_call: TRBV19
d_call: NA
clone_size: NA
cdr3_aa: CVSLGQTTNYGYTF
cdr3_nt: TGTGTCAGTCTAGGACAAACCACTAACTATGGCTACACCTTC

j_call: TRBJ2-2
v_call: TRBV12-3/TRBV12-4
d_call: NA
clone_size: few
cdr3_aa: CASSPSRTGELFF
cdr3_nt: TGTGCCAGCAGTCCCTCACGCACCGGGGAGCTGTTTTTT

j_call: TRBJ2-7
v_call: TRBV27
d_call: TRBD1
clone_size: many
cdr3_aa: CASRRTGKITYEQYF
cdr3_nt: TGTGCCAGCAGACGGACAGGGAAGATAACCTACGAGCAGTACTTC

j_call: TRBJ1-1
v_call: TRBV27
d_call: NA
clone_size: once
cdr3_aa: CASSLACSSPEALF
cdr3_nt: TGTGCCAGCAGTTTAGCGTGTAGTTCCCCTGAAGCTCTCTTT

j_call: TRBJ1-5
v_call: TRBV6-1
d_call: NA
clone_size: many
cdr3_aa: CASSEVSRPNQPQHF
cdr3_nt: TGTGCCAGCAGTGAAGTCAGCAGACCGAATCAGCCCCAGCATTTT

j_call: TRBJ1-5
v_call: TRBV6-5
d_call: NA
clone_size: few
cdr3_aa: CASSYSSGLDQPQHF
cdr3_nt: TGTGCCAGCAGTTACTCCTCAGGGCTTGATCAGCCCCAGCATTTT

j_call: TRBJ2-7
v_call: TRBV19
d_call: NA
clone_size: NA
cdr3_aa: CASSTDPSYEQYF
cdr3_nt: TGTGCCAGTAGTACAGATCCCTCCTACGAGCAGTACTTC

j_call: TRBJ2-1
v_call: TRBV28
d_call: NA
clone_size: NA
cdr3_aa: CASTTPRTSYNEQFF
cdr3_nt: TGTGCCAGCACCACTCCTCGAACCTCCTACAATGAGCAGTTCTTC

j_call: TRBJ2-1
v_call: TRBV4-3
d_call: NA
clone_size: few
cdr3_aa: CASSQAGPTDEQFF
cdr3_nt: TGCGCCAGCAGCCAAGCCGGCCCTACGGATGAGCAGTTCTTC

j_call: TRBJ2-7
v_call: TRBV27
d_call: NA
clone_size: NA
cdr3_aa: CASSLPPGGEQYF
cdr3_nt: TGTGCCAGCAGTCTCCCCCCCGGGGGCGAGCAGTACTTC